A single sample is the source of the 28 T cell receptor beta chains below, sequenced in a study of CD8 T cells in Susac syndrome. Reverse transcription of about 0.5 to 1 ug RNA used random hexamers. Via MiXCR, TCRdb re-called the immunoSEQ multiplex PCR reads, giving one row per CDR3 protein. This sample yields under 200,000 distinct CDR3 sequences, of which around 92% are seen a single time; approximately 0.073% belongs to the top ten. The source material was CD4+ T cells from PBMCs. These receptors all come from a human donor in good health.

J is TRBJ2-7 and V is TRBV6-5; possibly TRBD2 for D (6 bases). This CDR3 comprises 17 residues. The ends were cut back, 2 bases at V and 4 bases at J, with 21 bases in the middle. From germline, CDR1 is MNHEY and CDR2 SVGAGI. The CDR3 DNA sequence: TGTGCCAGCAGTTACGTGATACCGGGACTGGGAAGTTACGAGCAGTACTTC. Its translation is CASSYVIPGLGSYEQYF.

This clonotype has just one count. V and J are TRBV4-3 and TRBJ1-2, with a tentative D call TRBD1 (5 bases). The CDR3 runs to 14 residues. Germline CDR1 reads LGHNA; CDR2 reads YSLEER. The V gene lost 4 bases and the J gene lost 5 bases, with 14 bases spanning the gap. CDR3 DNA: TGCGCCAGCAGCCCCAAGGAGTCAGGGTATGGCTACACCTTC. Translated: CASSPKESGYGYTF.

This rearrangement joins TRBV10-3 to TRBJ2-7, with 7 bases lining up with TRBD1. Germline lookup yields CDR1 ENHRY and CDR2 SYGVKD. This CDR3 is built from 11 residues. Germline trimming cut 10 bases from V and 4 bases from J; bases unmatched to any gene: 4. CDR3 in DNA: TGTGCCACCACAGGGGTTTACGAGCAGTACTTC. Its translation is CATTGVYEQYF.

The chain is built from TRBV20-1 and TRBJ1-4; 7 positions match TRBD1. V was pared by 7 bases and J by 5 bases, with 7 bases of the junction left unmatched. Germline-derived CDR1 and CDR2 are DFQATT and SNEGSKA (reference sequence). CDR3 length: 13 amino acids. The CDR3 loop is CSVKTGSNEKLFF. The CDR3 coding sequence is TGCAGTGTTAAGACAGGGTCGAATGAAAAACTGTTTTTT.

This chain uses TRBV24-1 with TRBJ2-2, with 10 bases aligning to TRBD2. Looked up from germline, CDR1 is KGHDR and CDR2 is SFDVKD. The junction had 4 bases not matched to a gene; V was cut back by 4 bases and J by 3 bases. The CDR3 covers 16 residues. CDR3 bases: TGTGCCACCAGTGAGGGAGGACTAGCGGACACCGGGGAGCTGTTTTTT. Residues: CATSEGGLADTGELFF.

The sample holds a few counts of this clonotype. This sequence joins TRBV28 and TRBJ2-7; 9 nucleotides line up with TRBD1. The CDR3 extends over 15 amino acids. Germline loops: CDR1 MDHEN, CDR2 SYDVKM. J gave up 3 bases and V 3 bases, and 6 bases lay outside the gene matches. CDR3 amino acids: CASSFGDRVFYEQYF. DNA for the CDR3: TGTGCCAGCAGTTTTGGGGACAGGGTTTTCTACGAGCAGTACTTC.

V is TRBV29-1 and J is TRBJ1-2, with TRBD1 as a possible D gene (6 bases). Trimming removed 0 bases from V and 4 bases from J, with 18 bases in between. CDR1 is SQVTM, CDR2 ANQGSEA, per germline. The CDR3 covers 16 residues. CDR3 residues: CSVEDPLTGPTYGYTF. The DNA for the CDR3 is TGCAGCGTTGAAGATCCATTGACAGGCCCTACCTATGGCTACACCTTC.

The chain links TRBV5-1 to TRBJ2-2; D is uncertain. The V and J ends lost 4 bases and 5 bases respectively, with 12 bases between them. The germline V gene encodes CDR1 SGHRS and CDR2 YFSETQ. This CDR3 spans 14 amino acids. DNA for the CDR3: TGCGCCAGCAGCCCACCACTTTCGACCGGGGAGCTGTTTTTT. This codes for CASSPPLSTGELFF.

The chain employs TRBV4-1 and TRBJ1-5; tentatively, D is TRBD1 (6 bases). The CDR3 length is 15 residues. The V gene's germline CDR1 is MGHRA and CDR2 YSYEKL. V lost 4 bases and J lost 2, with 12 bases in between. Here the CDR3 reads CASSLGGAGNQPQHF. CDR3 DNA sequence: TGCGCCAGCAGCCTAGGGGGGGCTGGCAATCAGCCCCAGCATTTT.

The CDR3, as DNA: TGTGCCAGCAGCTTCCAGGGTAGCTACGAGCAGTACTTC. Amino acids: CASSFQGSYEQYF. This chain uses TRBV11-3 with TRBJ2-7; D may be TRBD1 (5 bases). The CDR3 contains 13 residues. V was trimmed by 3 bases and J by 3 bases, leaving 9 bases between them. CDR1 is SGHNT, CDR2 YENEEA, per germline.

This clonotype was counted only a few times. V gene TRBV20-1 combines with J gene TRBJ1-5; D unresolved. V lost 7 bases and J lost 2, with 9 bases in between. This CDR3 is built from 12 residues. Germline V lookup: CDR1 DFQATT, CDR2 SNEGSKA (reference sequence). CDR3 region: CSVEGGNQPQHF. DNA for the CDR3: TGCAGTGTAGAGGGTGGCAATCAGCCCCAGCATTTT.

The V call is TRBV4-1, the J call TRBJ2-3; 10 nucleotides line up with TRBD2. This CDR3 region has 18 residues. Unmatched junction bases numbered 8, after V lost 0 bases and J lost 2 bases. Germline values: CDR1 MGHRA, CDR2 YSYEKL. The CDR3 is CASSQERGAGGSTDTQYF. The CDR3 DNA is TGCGCCAGCAGCCAAGAGAGGGGAGCGGGAGGGTCCACAGATACGCAGTATTTT.

The V gene is TRBV28, the J gene TRBJ2-3; 7 nucleotides align to TRBD1. V was pared by 6 bases and J by 6 bases, with 12 bases of the junction left unmatched. CDR3 length equals 15 residues. CDR1 and CDR2 (germline): MDHEN, SYDVKM. CDR3 amino acids: CASSLPRQGVDTQYF. CDR3 nucleotide sequence: TGTGCCAGCAGCCTGCCCCGGCAGGGGGTGGATACGCAGTATTTT.

The CDR3, as DNA: TGTGCCAGCAGCTTAAGAGACCCCGTAGCAGCAGGGGAGCAGTTCTTC. As protein: CASSLRDPVAAGEQFF. The chain employs TRBV7-3 and TRBJ2-1; tentative D call: TRBD1 (5 bases). Germline loops: CDR1 SGHTA, CDR2 FQGTGA. V was trimmed by 1 base and J by 10 bases, leaving 20 bases between them. The CDR3 contains 16 residues.

The CDR3 bases are TGTGCCAGCAGCGTTGATAATACTGGGGAAAAACTGTTTTTT. This sequence encodes CASSVDNTGEKLFF. The rearrangement uses TRBV9 and TRBJ1-4, with D unclear. Germline CDR1 reads SGDLS; CDR2 reads YYNGEE. Trimming took 2 bases from V and 8 from J, leaving 13 bases between them. The CDR3 consists of 14 residues.

The chain couples TRBV6-5 to TRBJ1-2, with unresolved D. This CDR3 has 14 amino acids. With 6 bases removed from V and 0 bases from J, the gap between germline ends came to 11 bases. Germline V gives CDR1 MNHEY, CDR2 SVGAGI. CDR3 residues: CASRVMGANYGYTF. DNA for the CDR3: TGTGCCAGCAGGGTTATGGGAGCTAACTATGGCTACACCTTC.

This clonotype was observed a single time. V and J are TRBV7-2 and TRBJ1-2; D is uncertain. The germline CDR1 and CDR2 sequences are SGHTA and FQGNSA. V dropped 2 bases and J dropped 8 bases, with 18 bases sitting between them. This CDR3 has 15 residues. The CDR3 nucleotides read TGTGCCAGCAGCTTAATCGGCTCTCCGGTGTGGGGCTACACCTTC. It specifies CASSLIGSPVWGYTF.

This clonotype was counted a few times. V is TRBV10-3 and J is TRBJ1-5, with unresolved D. V was trimmed by 5 bases and J by 5 bases, leaving 10 bases between them. The length of the CDR3 is 13 residues. Germline V CDR1 and CDR2: ENHRY, SYGVKD. The CDR3 DNA is TGTGCCATCAGTTCCGACCGGGATCAGCCCCAGCATTTT. As protein: CAISSDRDQPQHF.

The V gene is TRBV2, the J gene TRBJ1-1; unclear D gene. The V end was cut by 8 bases, the J end by 5 bases, with 21 bases between. The length of the CDR3 is 15 residues. Germline lookup yields CDR1 SNHLY and CDR2 FYNNEI. The CDR3 DNA sequence: TGTGCCAGCTTCAAGAGGGCGGGTGAAGTGACTGAAGCTTTCTTT. This codes for CASFKRAGEVTEAFF.

V usage is TRBV20-1 and J usage is TRBJ1-5, with TRBD1 as a possible D gene (5 bases). This CDR3 is 14 amino acids long. The germline CDR1 and CDR2 sequences are DFQATT and SNEGSKA (reference sequence). V lost 1 base, J lost 7 bases, and 14 bases lay in between. CDR3 region: CSARGGRGIQPQHF. The CDR3 nucleotides read TGCAGTGCTAGAGGAGGGCGGGGGATCCAGCCCCAGCATTTT.

This rearrangement joins TRBV6-6 to TRBJ2-1, with 8 bases identical to TRBD1. The CDR3 has 15 residues. Trimming at V came to 0 bases and at J to 8 bases, leaving 6 bases not matched to a gene. The V gene's germline CDR1 is MNHNY and CDR2 SVGAGI (reference sequence). The CDR3 coding sequence is TGTGCCAGCAGTTACTCGATGGGACAGGTCCATGAGCAGTTCTTC. Its protein is CASSYSMGQVHEQFF.

This chain connects TRBV24-1 to TRBJ2-2; unclear D gene. The CDR3 totals 12 residues. The V and J ends lost 6 bases and 3 bases respectively, with 4 bases between them. CDR1 is KGHDR and CDR2 is SFDVKD in the germline V gene. The CDR3: CATSQYTGELFF. In nucleotides, the CDR3 is TGTGCCACCAGTCAGTACACCGGGGAGCTGTTTTTT.

The V call is TRBV30, the J call TRBJ1-5; D uncertain. V dropped 3 bases and J dropped 3 bases, with 9 bases sitting between them. The CDR3 length is 13 residues. Germline CDR1 and CDR2: GTSNPN and SVGIG (reference sequence). The CDR3 nucleotides are TGTGCCTGGAGGGACGGATACAATCAGCCCCAGCATTTT. It codes for CAWRDGYNQPQHF.

The rearrangement joins TRBV7-2 to TRBJ1-6, with a possible D match to TRBD1 (5 bases). V shed 1 base and J shed 9 bases, with 16 bases lying between them. The V gene's germline CDR1 is SGHTA and CDR2 FQGNSA. The CDR3 has 16 amino acids. CDR3 region: CASSLGGGAGVSPLHF. CDR3 DNA sequence: TGTGCCAGCAGCTTAGGGGGAGGGGCCGGGGTTTCACCCCTCCACTTT. Full variable domain (missing parts from reference TRBV7-2 and TRBJ1-6): GAGVSQSPSNKVTEKGKDVELRCDPISGHTALYWYRQSLGQGLEFLIYFQGNSAPDKSGLPSDRFSAERTGGSVSTLTIQRTQQEDSAVYLCASSLGGGAGVSPLHFGNGTRLTVT.

A single count supports this clonotype. This chain connects TRBV7-9 to TRBJ2-7; D may be TRBD1 (5 bases). V lost 5 bases and J 3 bases, leaving 17 bases between the germline ends. From germline, CDR1 is SEHNR and CDR2 FQNEAQ (reference sequence). The CDR3 has 15 residues. CDR3 DNA: TGTGCCAGCAGCCCTCAGGGCACAGCTGACTACGAGCAGTACTTC. It translates to CASSPQGTADYEQYF.

The gene calls are TRBV13 and TRBJ2-1; D may be TRBD1 (5 bases). The CDR3 sequence is 17 residues long. With 4 bases removed from V and 0 bases from J, the gap between germline ends came to 16 bases. Germline CDR1 PRHDT, CDR2 FYEKMQ (reference sequence). The CDR3: CASSSRQYPSSYNEQFF. Here the CDR3 DNA reads TGTGCCAGCAGCTCCAGACAGTATCCTAGCTCCTACAATGAGCAGTTCTTC.

The CDR3 loop reads CASRSSGVEQYF. DNA for the CDR3: TGTGCCAGCAGATCCTCGGGGGTTGAGCAGTACTTC. The rearrangement links TRBV27 to TRBJ2-7; TRBD2 is a possible D gene (6 bases). CDR1 is MNHEY, CDR2 SMNVEV, per germline (reference sequence). V was trimmed by 6 bases and J by 7 bases, leaving 13 bases between them. The CDR3 loop spans 12 amino acids.

The chain combines TRBV3-1 with TRBJ2-5; D possibly uses TRBD1 or TRBD2 (5 bases each). V lost 5 bases and J 4 bases, leaving 17 bases between the germline ends. The CDR3 is 15 residues long. Germline V CDR1 and CDR2: LGHDT, YNNKEL (reference sequence). Written as DNA, the CDR3 is TGTGCCAGCAGCGTTCCGGGACGAGTCGGAGAGACCCAGTACTTC. This translates into CASSVPGRVGETQYF.